One sample yielded the 14 T cell receptor beta chains listed below, sequenced in a study of CXCR3-negative and CXCR3-positive naive CD8 T cells. The study, taken as a whole, reports: CXCR3-positive naive cells carried more hydrophobic TRB CDR3s than CXCR3-negative naive cells did.

Each TRB cDNA library was prepared by 5' RACE (with UMI labels). TCRdb reworked the 5' RACE reads into one entry per CDR3 protein, no DNA. The table for this sample gives some 120,000 distinct CDR3 sequences. These receptors have no identified antigens. Sequenced sample: naive CXCR3+ CD8+ T cells from blood. Described subset: CD45RO-CCR7+CD27+CD95- naive CD8+ T cells expressing CXCR3 (TNR3+). Source of these receptors: a human donor in good health. Some clones in this sample may be carry-over from other donors' samples.

This rearrangement joins TRBV2 to TRBJ1-1. The CDR3 extends over 14 amino acids. Germline values: CDR1 SNHLY, CDR2 FYNNEI. CDR3 sequence reads: CASSSGSMNTEAFF.

The genes are TRBV7-9 and TRBJ2-2; lacking DNA, the TRBD1 call made by TCRdb goes unchecked. The germline CDR1 and CDR2 sequences are SEHNR and FQNEAQ (reference sequence). CDR3 length equals 17 residues. The CDR3 is CASSARGRDLATGELFF.

The chain recombines TRBV29-1 with TRBJ1-3; the D call from TCRdb, TRBD1, cannot be confirmed without DNA. Per the germline V gene, CDR1 is SQVTM and CDR2 is ANQGSEA. The CDR3 is 12 amino acids. The chain's CDR3 is CSVGQSGNTIYF.

V gene TRBV20-1 combines with J gene TRBJ2-7. Germline V lookup: CDR1 DFQATT, CDR2 SNEGSKA (reference sequence). This CDR3 is built from 15 residues. The CDR3 loop reads CSARSVEQGSYEQYF.

This chain joins TRBV20-1 and TRBJ1-5. Per the germline V gene, CDR1 is DFQATT and CDR2 is SNEGSKA (reference sequence). The CDR3 has 13 amino acids. CDR3 region: CSAPQLANQPQHF.

This sequence joins TRBV2 and TRBJ2-1; without DNA, the TCRdb call of TRBD1 cannot be checked. This CDR3 has 15 amino acids. CDR1 and CDR2 (germline): SNHLY, FYNNEI. The CDR3 protein is CASSSDRVYQDEQFF.

The chain employs TRBV29-1 and TRBJ1-2; there is no DNA to check the TCRdb D call of TRBD1. Germline assignment: CDR1 SQVTM and CDR2 ANQGSEA. This CDR3 contains 14 residues. CDR3 protein: CSVEEGRRDYGYTF.

The rearrangement joins TRBV9 to TRBJ1-2. Germline-derived CDR1 and CDR2 are SGDLS and YYNGEE. The CDR3 loop spans 14 amino acids. The CDR3 sequence: CASSVEGPGEGYTF.

The rearrangement uses TRBV14 and TRBJ1-1; the TRBD1 assignment by TCRdb is unverifiable without DNA. Per the germline V gene, CDR1 is SGHDN and CDR2 is FVKESK. The CDR3 has 15 residues. The CDR3 region is CASSQGAAGGTEAFF.

The rearrangement links TRBV29-1 to TRBJ1-1. This CDR3 has 11 residues. The germline V gene has CDR1 SQVTM and CDR2 ANQGSEA. CDR3 in amino acids: CSGTLNTEAFF.

The chain employs TRBV29-1 and TRBJ2-7; the D call from TCRdb, TRBD1, cannot be confirmed without DNA. CDR3 size: 14 residues. CDR1 is SQVTM, CDR2 ANQGSEA, per germline. The CDR3 reads CSVGQGFGAYEQYF.

J is TRBJ2-3 and V is TRBV7-3; lacking DNA, the TRBD2 call made by TCRdb goes unchecked. This CDR3 region has 17 residues. Germline V CDR1 and CDR2: SGHTA, FQGTGA. CDR3 sequence reads: CASSSGLAGGGWDTQYF.

V gene TRBV28 combines with J gene TRBJ1-2. Per the germline V gene, CDR1 is MDHEN and CDR2 is SYDVKM. The CDR3 loop spans 15 amino acids. The CDR3 reads CASSLILGANYGYTF.

The rearrangement links TRBV13 to TRBJ2-7. This CDR3 is 11 amino acids long. CDR1 is PRHDT and CDR2 is FYEKMQ in the germline V gene (reference sequence). CDR3 amino acids: CASSLAGEQYF.